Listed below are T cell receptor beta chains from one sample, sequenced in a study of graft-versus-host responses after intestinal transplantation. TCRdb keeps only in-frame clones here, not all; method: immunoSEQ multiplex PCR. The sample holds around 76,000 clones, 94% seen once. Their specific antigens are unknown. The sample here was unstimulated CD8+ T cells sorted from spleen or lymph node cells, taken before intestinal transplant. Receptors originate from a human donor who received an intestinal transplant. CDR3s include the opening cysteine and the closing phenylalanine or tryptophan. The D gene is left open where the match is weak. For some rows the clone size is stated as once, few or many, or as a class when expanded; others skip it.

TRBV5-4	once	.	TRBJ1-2	TGTGCCAGCAGCCACACAGGGCATGCGGATGGCTACACCTTC	CASSHTGHADGYTF
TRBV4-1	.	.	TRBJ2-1	TGCGCCAGCAGCCAAGAAGGGGGCGGGGTGGTTTACAATGAGCAGTTCTTC	CASSQEGGGVVYNEQFF
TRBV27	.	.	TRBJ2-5	TGTGCCAGCACCTCAAATAACGGAGAGACCCAGTACTTC	CASTSNNGETQYF
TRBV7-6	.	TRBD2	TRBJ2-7	TGTGCCAGCAGCGGGGGGGAGTACGAGCAGTACTTC	CASSGGEYEQYF
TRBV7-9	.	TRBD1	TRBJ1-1	TGTGCCAGCCCAGGACAGGGGGCGCGACACACTGAAGCTTTCTTT	CASPGQGARHTEAFF
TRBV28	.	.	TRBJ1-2	TGTGCCAGCAGTTTTGGGCGCCGCTACACCTTC	CASSFGRRYTF
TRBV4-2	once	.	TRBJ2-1	TGTGCCAGCAGCCAAGACTGGGGCGGCGATGAGCAGTTCTTC	CASSQDWGGDEQFF
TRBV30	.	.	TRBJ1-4	TGTGCCTGGAGTGTTTTGGGGCCAGCTAATGAAAAACTGTTTTTT	CAWSVLGPANEKLFF
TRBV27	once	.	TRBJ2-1	TGTGCCAGCAGTTTTTCAGCTTTGAGCTCCTACAATGAGCAGTTCTTC	CASSFSALSSYNEQFF
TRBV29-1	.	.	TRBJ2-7	TGCAGCGTGACCGGGACACTTACCTACGAGCAGTACTTC	CSVTGTLTYEQYF
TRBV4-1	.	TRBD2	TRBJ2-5	TGCGCCAGCAGCCCCTTGTTTACTAGCGGGATGAGGCGGGAGACCCAGTACTTC	CASSPLFTSGMRRETQYF
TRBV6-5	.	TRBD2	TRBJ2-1	TGTGCCAGCAGTTACTCCGGACTAGCGGGCTACAATGAGCAGTTCTTC	CASSYSGLAGYNEQFF
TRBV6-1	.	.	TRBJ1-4	TGTGCCAGCAGTGAGAGGCGGCAAGTCGGGGTGTGGGAAAAACTGTTTTTT	CASSERRQVGVWEKLFF
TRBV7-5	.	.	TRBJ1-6	TGTGCCAGAAGCTTAGGCGGGAAGGGGTCACCCCTCCACTTT	CARSLGGKGSPLHF
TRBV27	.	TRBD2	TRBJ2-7	TGTGCCAGCAGTTCCTCCGGACAGGGACTAGCGGAGTACGAGCAGTACTTC	CASSSSGQGLAEYEQYF
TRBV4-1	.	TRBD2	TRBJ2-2	TGCGCCAGCAGCCTCTGGGGCAGCGGGGGGAACACCGGGGAGCTGTTTTTT	CASSLWGSGGNTGELFF
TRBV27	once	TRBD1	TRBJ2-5	TGTGCCAGCAGTTTATTGTCGGGACAGTCGTACGAGACCCAGTACTTC	CASSLLSGQSYETQYF
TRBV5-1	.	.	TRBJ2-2	TGCGCCAGCAGCTTGGCTATAACCGGGGAGCTGTTTTTT	CASSLAITGELFF
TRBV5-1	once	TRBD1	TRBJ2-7	TGCGCCAGCAGCTTGGACCGGGACAGAGGATACGAGCAGTACTTC	CASSLDRDRGYEQYF
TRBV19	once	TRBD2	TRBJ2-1	TGTGCCAGTACCCCTCTAGCGGGTGTCTACAATGAGCAGTTCTTC	CASTPLAGVYNEQFF
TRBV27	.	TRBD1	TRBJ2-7	TGTGCCAGCAGTTTGGGCAGGGGGATCTACGAGCAGTACTTC	CASSLGRGIYEQYF
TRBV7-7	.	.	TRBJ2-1	TGTGCCAGCAGCTTAGGGGACTTCAGTGCGTCTAATGAGCAGTTCTTC	CASSLGDFSASNEQFF
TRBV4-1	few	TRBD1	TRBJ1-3	TGCGCCAGCAGTTTCCTCTACAGGGGGAAAGGAAACACCATATATTTT	CASSFLYRGKGNTIYF
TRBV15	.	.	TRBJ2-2	TGTGCCACCAGCCCCCCCTGGGAGCGAGATTCCGGGGAGCTGTTTTTT	CATSPPWERDSGELFF
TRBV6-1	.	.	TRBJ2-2	TGTGCCAGCAGTGACTACAGGGAAACCGGGGAGCTGTTTTTT	CASSDYRETGELFF
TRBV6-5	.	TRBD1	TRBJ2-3	TGTGCCAGCAGTTACGGGACAGGGGCAGATACGCAGTATTTT	CASSYGTGADTQYF
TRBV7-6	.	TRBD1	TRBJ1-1	TGTGCCAGCAGCTCAGGGACAGGGGGCTCGAACACTGAAGCTTTCTTT	CASSSGTGGSNTEAFF
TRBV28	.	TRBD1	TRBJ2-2	TGTGCCAGCAGTCTTTTGACAGGGCAGGTCAACGGGGAGCTGTTTTTT	CASSLLTGQVNGELFF
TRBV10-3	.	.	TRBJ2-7	TGTGCCATCAGTGAGTCGGGGCCGGGACCGAAAGCCTACGAGCAGTACTTC	CAISESGPGPKAYEQYF
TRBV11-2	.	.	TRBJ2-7	TGTGCCAGCAGCTTAGCTCGGGCCGGCTCCTACGAGCAGTACTTC	CASSLARAGSYEQYF
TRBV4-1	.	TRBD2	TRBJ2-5	TGCGCCAGCAGCCAAGCGGGCGGGAGTCCAGAGACCCAGTACTTC	CASSQAGGSPETQYF
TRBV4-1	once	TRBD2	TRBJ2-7	TGCGCCAGCAGCCAAGATGGTTCTATAACTAGCGGGATTTACGAGCAGTACTTC	CASSQDGSITSGIYEQYF
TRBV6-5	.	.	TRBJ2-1	TGTGCCAGCAGTTACTCGGGGAATGCCTACAATGAGCAGTTCTTC	CASSYSGNAYNEQFF
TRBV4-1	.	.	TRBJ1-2	TGCGCCAGCAGCCAAGATCTTTCCAGCCTCTATGGCTACACCTTC	CASSQDLSSLYGYTF
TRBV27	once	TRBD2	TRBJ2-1	TGTGCCAGCAGTGAGCCCGGGACTAGAGACAATGAGCAGTTCTTC	CASSEPGTRDNEQFF
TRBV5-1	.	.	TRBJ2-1	TGCGCCAGCAGCCCCTACAATGAGCAGTTCTTC	CASSPYNEQFF
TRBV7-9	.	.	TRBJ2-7	TGTGCCAGCAGCCCGGCCGGTTCCTACGAGCAGTACTTC	CASSPAGSYEQYF
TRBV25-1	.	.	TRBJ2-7	TGTGCCAGCGGGAGAAGTTACTACGAGCAGTACTTC	CASGRSYYEQYF
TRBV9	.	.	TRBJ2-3	TGTGCCAGCAGCCCGGAGGGGGGGGGCACAGATACGCAGTATTTT	CASSPEGGGTDTQYF
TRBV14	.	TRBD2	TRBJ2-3	TGTGCCAGCAGCCCCCAAGGGCTAGCGGGAGTGTCAGATACGCAGTATTTT	CASSPQGLAGVSDTQYF
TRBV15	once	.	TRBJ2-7	TGTGCCACCAGCAGAGGTCCGTGGCCTAGCTACGAGCAGTACTTC	CATSRGPWPSYEQYF
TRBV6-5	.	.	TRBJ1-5	TGTGCCAGCAGTCCCTACAGGTTCAATCAGCCCCAGCATTTT	CASSPYRFNQPQHF
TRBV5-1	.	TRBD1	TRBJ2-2	TGCGCCAGGACCGGGACAGGGGGCGCGGGCACCGGGGAGCTGTTTTTT	CARTGTGGAGTGELFF
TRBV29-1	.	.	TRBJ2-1	TGCAGCGTTGAAAGCCCAACTCGAACTACCTACAATGAGCAGTTCTTC	CSVESPTRTTYNEQFF
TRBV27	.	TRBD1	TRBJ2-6	TGTGCCAGCAGTCTATACGGGACAGAACCGCTCTCTGGGGCCAACGTCCTGACTTTC	CASSLYGTEPLSGANVLTF
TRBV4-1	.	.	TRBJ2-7	TGCGCCAGCAGCCAAGATGTGGGGATAGAGCGTGCCTACGAGCAGTACTTC	CASSQDVGIERAYEQYF
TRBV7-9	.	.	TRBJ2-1	TGTGCCAGCGCCGGTAAGGGGTACAATGAGCAGTTCTTC	CASAGKGYNEQFF
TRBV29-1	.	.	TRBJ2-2	TGCAGCGTGATTGACATCTCGAACACCGGGGAGCTGTTTTTT	CSVIDISNTGELFF
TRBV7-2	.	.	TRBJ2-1	TGTGGAAGTCGGCAGGGGGGTTACAATGAGCAGTTCTTC	CGSRQGGYNEQFF
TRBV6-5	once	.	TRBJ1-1	TGTGCCAGCACAGGCGGGTTGATGGACACTGAAGCTTTCTTT	CASTGGLMDTEAFF
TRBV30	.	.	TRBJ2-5	TGTGCCGGACGAGGGATCCAAGAGACCCAGTACTTC	CAGRGIQETQYF
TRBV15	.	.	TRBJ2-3	TGTGCCACCAGCGTACAAAGCGGACCCCCGGGATATACGCAGTATTTT	CATSVQSGPPGYTQYF
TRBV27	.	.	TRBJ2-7	TGTGCCAGCAGTTCCGGGTTTCGCTACGAGCAGTACTTC	CASSSGFRYEQYF
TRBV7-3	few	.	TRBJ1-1	TGTGCCAGCAGCTTAACGGCAGGAGACACTGAAGCTTTCTTT	CASSLTAGDTEAFF